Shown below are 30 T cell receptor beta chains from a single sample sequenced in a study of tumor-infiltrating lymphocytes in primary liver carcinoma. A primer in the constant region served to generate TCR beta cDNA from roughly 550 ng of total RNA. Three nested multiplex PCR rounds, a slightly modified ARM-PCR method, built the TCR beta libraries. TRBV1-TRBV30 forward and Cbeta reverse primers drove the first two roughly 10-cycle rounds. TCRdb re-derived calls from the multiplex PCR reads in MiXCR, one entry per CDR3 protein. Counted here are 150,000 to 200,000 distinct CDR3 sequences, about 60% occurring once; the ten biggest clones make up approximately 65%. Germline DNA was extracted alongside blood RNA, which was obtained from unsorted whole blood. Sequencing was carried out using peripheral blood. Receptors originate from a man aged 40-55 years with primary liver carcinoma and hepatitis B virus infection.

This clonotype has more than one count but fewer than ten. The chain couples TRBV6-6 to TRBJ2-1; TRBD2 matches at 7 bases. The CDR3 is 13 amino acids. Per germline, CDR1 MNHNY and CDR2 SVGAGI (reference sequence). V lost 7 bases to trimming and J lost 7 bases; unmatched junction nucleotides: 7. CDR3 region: CASIAGVSNEQFF. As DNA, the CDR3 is TGTGCCAGCATCGCGGGAGTTTCGAATGAGCAGTTCTTC.

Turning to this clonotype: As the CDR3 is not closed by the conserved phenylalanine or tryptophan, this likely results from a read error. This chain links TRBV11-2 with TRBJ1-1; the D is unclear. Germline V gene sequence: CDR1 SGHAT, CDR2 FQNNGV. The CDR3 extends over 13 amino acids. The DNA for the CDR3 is TGTGCCAGCAGCTTACACGAAAACACTGAGGCTTTCTCT. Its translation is CASSLHENTEAFS.

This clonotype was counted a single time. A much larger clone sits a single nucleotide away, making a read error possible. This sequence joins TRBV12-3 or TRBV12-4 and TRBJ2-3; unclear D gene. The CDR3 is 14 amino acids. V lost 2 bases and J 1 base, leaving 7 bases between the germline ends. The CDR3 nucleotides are TGTGCCAGCAGTTTAATCGGGTGCACAGATACGCAGTATTTT. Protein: CASSLIGCTDTQYF.

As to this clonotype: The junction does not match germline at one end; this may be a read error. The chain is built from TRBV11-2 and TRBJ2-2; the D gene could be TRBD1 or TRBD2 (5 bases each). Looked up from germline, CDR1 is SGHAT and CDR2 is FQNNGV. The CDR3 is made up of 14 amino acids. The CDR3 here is CASSRRGNTGKLFF. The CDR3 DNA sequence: TGTGCCAGCAGCCGTAGGGGTAACACCGGGAAGCTGTTTTTT. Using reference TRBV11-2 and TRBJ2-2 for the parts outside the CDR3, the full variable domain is EAGVAQSPRYKIIEKRQSVAFWCNPISGHATLYWYQQILGQGPKLLIQFQNNGVVDDSQLPKDRFSAERLKGVDSTLKIQPAKLEDSAVYLCASSRRGNTGKLFFGEGSRLTVL.

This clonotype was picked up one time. CDR3 sequence reads: CASSSSGNCHEQYF. The CDR3 DNA is TGTGCCAGCAGCTCCTCGGGGAACTGCCACGAGCAGTACTTC. This chain uses TRBV11-1 with TRBJ2-7; D may be TRBD2 (5 bases). The CDR3 spans 14 residues. Trimming shortened V by 4 bases and J by 5 bases, and 15 bases separated the two germline ends. Germline CDR1 is SGHAT and CDR2 is FQDESV (reference sequence).

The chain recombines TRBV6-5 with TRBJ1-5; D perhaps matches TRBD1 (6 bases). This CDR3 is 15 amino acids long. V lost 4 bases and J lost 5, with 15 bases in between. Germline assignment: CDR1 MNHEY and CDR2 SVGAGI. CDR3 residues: CASSSRGVGDQPQHF. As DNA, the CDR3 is TGTGCCAGCAGTTCCAGGGGTGTAGGGGATCAGCCCCAGCATTTT.

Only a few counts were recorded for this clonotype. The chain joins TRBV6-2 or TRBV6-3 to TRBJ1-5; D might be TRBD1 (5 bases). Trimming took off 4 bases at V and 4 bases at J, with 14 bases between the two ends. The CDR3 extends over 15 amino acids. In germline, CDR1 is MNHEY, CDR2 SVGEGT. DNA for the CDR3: TGTGCCAGCAGTTGGGACTCCATGGGTAATCAGCCCCAGCATTTT. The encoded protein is CASSWDSMGNQPQHF.

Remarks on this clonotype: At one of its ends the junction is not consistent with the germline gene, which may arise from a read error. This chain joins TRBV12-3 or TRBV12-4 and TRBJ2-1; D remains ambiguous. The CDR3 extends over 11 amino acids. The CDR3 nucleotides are TGTGCCATCAGTTTAGGTAATGAGCGGTTCTTC. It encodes CAISLGNERFF.

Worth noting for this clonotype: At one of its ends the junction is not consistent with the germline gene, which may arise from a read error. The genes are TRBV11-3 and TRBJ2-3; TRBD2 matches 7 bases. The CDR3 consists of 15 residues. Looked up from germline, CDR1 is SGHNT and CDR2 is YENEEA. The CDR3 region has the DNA TGTGACAGCAGCTTAGGGGCTAGCGGTAAAGATACGCAGTATTTT. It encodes CDSSLGASGKDTQYF.

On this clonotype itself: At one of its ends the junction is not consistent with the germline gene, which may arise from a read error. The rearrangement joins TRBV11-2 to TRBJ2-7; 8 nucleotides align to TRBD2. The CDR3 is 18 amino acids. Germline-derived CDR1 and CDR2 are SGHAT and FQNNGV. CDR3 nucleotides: TGTACCAGCAACTTACGATTGGGACTAACGGGAGGGTCCTACGAGCAGTACTTC. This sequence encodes CTSNLRLGLTGGSYEQYF.

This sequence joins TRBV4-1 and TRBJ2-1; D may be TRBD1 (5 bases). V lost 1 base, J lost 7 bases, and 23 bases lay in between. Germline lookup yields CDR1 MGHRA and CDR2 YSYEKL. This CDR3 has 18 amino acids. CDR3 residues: CASSQGAPQGPLGNEQFF. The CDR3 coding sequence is TGCGCCAGCAGCCAAGGTGCGCCGCAGGGTCCCTTAGGGAATGAGCAGTTCTTC.

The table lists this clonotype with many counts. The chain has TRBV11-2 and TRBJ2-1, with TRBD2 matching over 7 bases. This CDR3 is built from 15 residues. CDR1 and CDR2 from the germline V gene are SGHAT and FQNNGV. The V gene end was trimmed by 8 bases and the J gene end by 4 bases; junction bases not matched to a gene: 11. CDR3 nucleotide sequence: TGTGCCAGCGGGCCCATCCGCGGGAGTTACAATGAGCAGTTCTTC. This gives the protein CASGPIRGSYNEQFF.

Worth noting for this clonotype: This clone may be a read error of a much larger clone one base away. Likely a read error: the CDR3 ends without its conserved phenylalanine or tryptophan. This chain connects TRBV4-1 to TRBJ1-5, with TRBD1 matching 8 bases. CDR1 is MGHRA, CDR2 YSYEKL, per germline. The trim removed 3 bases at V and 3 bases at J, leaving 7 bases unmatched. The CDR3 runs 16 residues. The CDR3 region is CASSHNTDRVNQPQHY. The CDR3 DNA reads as TGCGCCAGCAGCCACAACACGGACAGGGTCAATCAGCCCCAGCATTAT.

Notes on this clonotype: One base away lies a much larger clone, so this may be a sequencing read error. CDR3 coding DNA: TGTGCCAGCAGCCCATCGGTAGACCAAGGGACCCAGTACTTC. It translates to CASSPSVDQGTQYF. The chain carries TRBV11-1 and TRBJ2-5; D is unresolved. Germline V gene sequence: CDR1 SGHAT, CDR2 FQDESV (reference sequence). The CDR3 runs to 14 residues.

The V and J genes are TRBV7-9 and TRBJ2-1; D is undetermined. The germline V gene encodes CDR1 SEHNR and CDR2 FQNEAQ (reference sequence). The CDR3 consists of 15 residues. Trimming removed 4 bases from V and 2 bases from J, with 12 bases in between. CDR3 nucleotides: TGTGCCAGCAGCTCGCCTAGTGTAACCTACAATGAGCAGTTCTTC. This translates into CASSSPSVTYNEQFF.

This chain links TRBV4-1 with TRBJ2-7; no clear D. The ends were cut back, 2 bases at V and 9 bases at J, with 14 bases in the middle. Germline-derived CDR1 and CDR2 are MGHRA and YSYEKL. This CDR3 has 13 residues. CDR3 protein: CASSQNRGFGQYF. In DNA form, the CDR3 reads TGCGCCAGCAGCCAAAATCGCGGATTCGGGCAGTACTTC.

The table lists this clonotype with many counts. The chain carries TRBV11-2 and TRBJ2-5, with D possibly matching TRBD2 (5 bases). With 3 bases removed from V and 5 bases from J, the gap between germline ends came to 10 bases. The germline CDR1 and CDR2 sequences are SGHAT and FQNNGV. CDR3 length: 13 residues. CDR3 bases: TGTGCCAGCAGCTTTGAGGGCCGGGAGACCCAGTACTTC. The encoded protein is CASSFEGRETQYF.

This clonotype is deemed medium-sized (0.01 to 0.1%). CDR3 loop: CASSLTWTAQETQYF. The CDR3 nucleotides read TGTGCCAGCAGCCTGACCTGGACAGCTCAAGAGACCCAGTACTTC. The V gene is TRBV11-2, the J gene TRBJ2-5, with a tentative D call TRBD1 (6 bases). V was clipped by 5 bases and J by 2 bases, with 15 bases between them. CDR1 and CDR2 from the germline V gene are SGHAT and FQNNGV. CDR3 length: 15 amino acids.

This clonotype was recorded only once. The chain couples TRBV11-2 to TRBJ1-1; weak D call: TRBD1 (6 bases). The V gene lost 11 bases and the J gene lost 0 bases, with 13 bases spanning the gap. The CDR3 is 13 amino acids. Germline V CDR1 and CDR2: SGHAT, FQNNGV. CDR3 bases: TGTGCCTCAGGGGAACAGTTGAACACTGAAGCTTTCTTT. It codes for CASGEQLNTEAFF.

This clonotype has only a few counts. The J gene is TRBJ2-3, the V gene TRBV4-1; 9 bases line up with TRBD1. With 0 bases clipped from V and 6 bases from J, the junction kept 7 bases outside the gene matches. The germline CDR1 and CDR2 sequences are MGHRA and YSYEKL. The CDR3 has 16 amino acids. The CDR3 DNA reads TGCGCCAGCAGCCAAGATTCCGGGACAGGGACGGATACGCAGTATTTT. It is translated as CASSQDSGTGTDTQYF.

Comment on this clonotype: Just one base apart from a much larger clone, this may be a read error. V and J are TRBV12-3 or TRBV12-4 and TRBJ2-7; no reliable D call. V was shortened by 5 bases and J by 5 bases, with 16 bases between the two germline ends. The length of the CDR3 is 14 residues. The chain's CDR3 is CASSTPPITNEQYF. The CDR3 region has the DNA TGTGCCAGCAGTACCCCTCCAATCACTAACGAGCAGTACTTC.

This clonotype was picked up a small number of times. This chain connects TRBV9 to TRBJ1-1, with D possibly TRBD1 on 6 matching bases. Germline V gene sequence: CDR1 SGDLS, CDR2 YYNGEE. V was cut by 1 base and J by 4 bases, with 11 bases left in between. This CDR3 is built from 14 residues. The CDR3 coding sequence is TGTGCCAGCAGCGTAACAGGGAGGGGCACTGAAGCTTTCTTT. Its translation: CASSVTGRGTEAFF.

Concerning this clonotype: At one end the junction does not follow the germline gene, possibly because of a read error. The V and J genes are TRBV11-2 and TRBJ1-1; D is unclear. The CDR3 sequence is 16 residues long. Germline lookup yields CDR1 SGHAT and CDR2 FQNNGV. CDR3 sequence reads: CTSSFSLPGLNTGAFF. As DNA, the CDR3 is TGTACCAGCAGCTTTTCGTTACCAGGCTTGAATACTGGAGCTTTCTTT.

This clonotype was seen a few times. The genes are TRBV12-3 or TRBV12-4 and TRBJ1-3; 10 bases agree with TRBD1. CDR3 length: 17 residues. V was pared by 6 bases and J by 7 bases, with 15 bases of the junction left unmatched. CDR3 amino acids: CASSLSGGGTGVNTIYF. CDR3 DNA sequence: TGTGCCAGCAGCCTCTCCGGAGGCGGGACAGGGGTTAACACCATATATTTT.

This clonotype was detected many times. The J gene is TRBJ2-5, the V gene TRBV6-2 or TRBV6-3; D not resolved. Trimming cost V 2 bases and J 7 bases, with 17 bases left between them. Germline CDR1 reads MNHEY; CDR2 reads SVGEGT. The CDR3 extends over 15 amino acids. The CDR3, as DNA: TGTGCCAGCAGTTACCCTCCTGGGCCGCCGGGGACCCAGTACTTC. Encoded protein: CASSYPPGPPGTQYF.

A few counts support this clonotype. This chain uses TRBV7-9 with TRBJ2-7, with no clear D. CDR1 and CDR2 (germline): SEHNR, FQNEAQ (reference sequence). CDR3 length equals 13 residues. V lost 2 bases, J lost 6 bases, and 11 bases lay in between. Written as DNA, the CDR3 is TGTGCCAGCAGCTTATCTCCCCTGGTCGAGCAGTACTTC. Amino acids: CASSLSPLVEQYF. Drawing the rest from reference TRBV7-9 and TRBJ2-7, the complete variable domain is DTGVSQNPRHKITKRGQNVTFRCDPISEHNRLYWYRQTLGQGPEFLTYFQNEAQLEKSRLLSDRFSAERPKGSFSTLEIQRTEQGDSAMYLCASSLSPLVEQYFGPGTRLTVT.

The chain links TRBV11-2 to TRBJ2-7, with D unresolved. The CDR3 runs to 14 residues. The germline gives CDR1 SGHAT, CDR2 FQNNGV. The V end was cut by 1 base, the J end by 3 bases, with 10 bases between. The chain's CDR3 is CASSLVTFLYEQYF. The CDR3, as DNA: TGTGCCAGCAGCTTAGTTACTTTTCTCTACGAGCAGTACTTC.

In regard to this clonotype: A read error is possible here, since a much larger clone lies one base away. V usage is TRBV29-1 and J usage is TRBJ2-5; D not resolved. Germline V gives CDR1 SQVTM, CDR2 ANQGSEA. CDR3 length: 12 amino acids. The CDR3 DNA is TGCAGCGTTGACAACAGCCAAGAGACCCGGTACTTC. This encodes CSVDNSQETRYF.

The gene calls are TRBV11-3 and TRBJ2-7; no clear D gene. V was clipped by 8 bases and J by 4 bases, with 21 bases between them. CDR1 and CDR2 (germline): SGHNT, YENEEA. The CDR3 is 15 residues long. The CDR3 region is CASPLRQPPAYEQYF. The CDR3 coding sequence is TGTGCCAGCCCTCTCCGACAACCCCCAGCTTACGAGCAGTACTTC.

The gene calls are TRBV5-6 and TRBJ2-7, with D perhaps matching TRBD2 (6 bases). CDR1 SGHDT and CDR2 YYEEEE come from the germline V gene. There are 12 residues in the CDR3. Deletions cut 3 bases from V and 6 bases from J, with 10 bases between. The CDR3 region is CASSWGVGEQYF. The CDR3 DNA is TGTGCCAGCAGCTGGGGGGTTGGCGAGCAGTACTTC.